A single sample gave rise to the 26 T cell receptor beta chains below, sequenced in a study of blood T cell repertoires in COVID-19. Generated by immunoSEQ multiplex PCR, the TCRdb table keeps only in-frame clones and is missing some. The sample shows more than 200,000 clones, approximately 83% of them seen only once. Sample: peripheral blood. All receptors derive from a man between 50 and 59 years old with active or convalescent COVID-19.

This clone was counted once. The rearrangement links TRBV18 to TRBJ2-1; TRBD1 matches 7 bases. The junction had 10 bases not matched to a gene; V was cut back by 2 bases and J by 9 bases. Germline CDR1 is KGHSH and CDR2 is LQKENI. CDR3 length: 15 residues. As DNA, the CDR3 is TGTGCCAGCTCACCAACGAAGGGGGCGTTGGGTGAGCAGTTCTTC. This gives the protein CASSPTKGALGEQFF.

This chain links TRBV9 with TRBJ2-2, with a tentative D call TRBD2 (5 bases). CDR1 SGDLS and CDR2 YYNGEE come from the germline V gene. V was clipped by 4 bases and J by 7 bases, with 11 bases between them. CDR3 size: 13 residues. The CDR3 DNA is TGTGCCAGCAGCCCCACTGAGGGCGGGGAGCTGTTTTTT. Residues: CASSPTEGGELFF.

The V call is TRBV12-3 or TRBV12-4, the J call TRBJ2-2; D may be TRBD1 (5 bases). V was pared by 5 bases and J by 10 bases, with 11 bases between. The CDR3 is 12 residues long. As DNA, the CDR3 is TGTGCCAGCAGTCCCAGGGCAGTGGAGCTGTTTTTT. This translates into CASSPRAVELFF.

V is TRBV29-1 and J is TRBJ1-1, with 7 bases lining up with TRBD1. Germline V lookup: CDR1 SQVTM, CDR2 ANQGSEA. The ends lost 7 bases at V and 5 bases at J; junction bases unmatched: 7. The CDR3 is made up of 12 amino acids. CDR3: CSARQGGTEAFF. CDR3 nucleotides: TGCAGCGCCAGACAGGGAGGTACTGAAGCTTTCTTT.

In nucleotides, the CDR3 is TGTGCCAGCAGTGACAGGGTGGGTGGGGCCAACGTCCTGACTTTC. It translates to CASSDRVGGANVLTF. This rearrangement joins TRBV28 to TRBJ2-6, with TRBD1 identical over 7 bases. Trimming removed 5 bases from V and 3 bases from J; junction bases left unmatched: 4. Germline V gene sequence: CDR1 MDHEN, CDR2 SYDVKM. The CDR3 extends over 15 amino acids.

This chain connects TRBV3-1 (or the pseudogene TRBV3-2) to TRBJ2-3; 12 bases match TRBD2. Losses at the gene ends were 4 bases for V and 1 base for J; bases not matched to a gene: 3. This CDR3 is built from 16 residues. Germline V gene data show CDR1 as LGHDT and CDR2 as YNNKEL (reference sequence). CDR3 amino acids: CASSRRLAGGTDTQYF. CDR3 sequence (DNA): TGTGCCAGCAGCCGACGACTAGCGGGGGGCACAGATACGCAGTATTTT.

The rearrangement joins TRBV10-2 to TRBJ1-6; D may be TRBD1 (5 bases). The CDR3 is 13 residues long. Trimming took 3 bases from V and 7 from J, leaving 7 bases between them. The germline CDR1 and CDR2 sequences are WSHSY and SAAADI. The CDR3 reads CASSDGGNSPLHF. In DNA form, the CDR3 reads TGCGCCAGCAGTGACGGGGGGAATTCACCCCTCCACTTT.

This sequence joins TRBV25-1 and TRBJ1-1; a weak D match, TRBD1 (6 bases). Trimming took 4 bases from V and 9 from J, leaving 12 bases between them. Per germline, CDR1 MGHDK and CDR2 SYGVNS. The CDR3 is 12 residues long. The CDR3 here is CASSADRIKAFF. The CDR3 nucleotides are TGTGCCAGCAGTGCAGACAGGATTAAAGCTTTCTTT.

CDR3 DNA: TGCAGTGCTAGTACAGGGAACACTGAAGCTTTCTTT. Protein: CSASTGNTEAFF. This chain joins TRBV20-1 and TRBJ1-1, with a weak D call TRBD1 (5 bases). This CDR3 is built from 12 residues. Germline V gene sequence: CDR1 DFQATT, CDR2 SNEGSKA (reference sequence). V lost 3 bases, J lost 1 base, and 6 bases lay in between.

The chain employs TRBV15 and TRBJ1-2; 7 bases map to TRBD1. The germline gives CDR1 LNHNV, CDR2 YYDKDF (reference sequence). CDR3 length equals 15 residues. The junction had 4 bases not matched to a gene; V was cut back by 0 bases and J by 3 bases. The CDR3 bases are TGTGCCACCAGCAGAGATCGAGGGGGCGACTATGGCTACACCTTC. This gives the protein CATSRDRGGDYGYTF. Full variable domain (rest looked up from reference TRBV15 and TRBJ1-2): DAMVIQNPRYQVTQFGKPVTLSCSQTLNHNVMYWYQQKSSQAPKLLFHYYDKDFNNEADTPDNFQSRRPNTSFCFLDIRSPGLGDTAMYLCATSRDRGGDYGYTFGSGTRLTVV.

This chain uses TRBV13 with TRBJ2-7, with 11 positions matching TRBD2. The junction had 2 bases not matched to a gene; V was cut back by 4 bases and J by 3 bases. In germline, CDR1 is PRHDT, CDR2 FYEKMQ (reference sequence). CDR3 length: 14 residues. CDR3 DNA: TGTGCCAGCAGCTCGGGGACTAGCGGCTACGAGCAGTACTTC. This sequence encodes CASSSGTSGYEQYF.

V usage is TRBV20-1 and J usage is TRBJ1-6; 7 positions agree with TRBD1. This CDR3 has 14 amino acids. V lost 3 bases to trimming and J lost 6 bases; unmatched junction nucleotides: 5. From germline, CDR1 is DFQATT and CDR2 SNEGSKA (reference sequence). The DNA for the CDR3 is TGCAGTGCTAGTGGCGGGACAGTTAATTCACCCCTCCACTTT. Residues: CSASGGTVNSPLHF.

CDR3 sequence: CASSLLGQGYF. The DNA for the CDR3 is TGTGCCAGCAGCCTACTGGGACAGGGATACTTC. The genes are TRBV7-9 and TRBJ2-5; 9 bases fit TRBD1. The V gene end was trimmed by 5 bases and the J gene end by 14 bases; junction bases not matched to a gene: 6. The CDR3 is 11 residues long. Germline lookup yields CDR1 SEHNR and CDR2 FQNEAQ (reference sequence).

The rearrangement links TRBV5-1 to TRBJ2-3; D might be TRBD2 (5 bases). CDR3 size: 16 residues. Germline V gene data show CDR1 as SGHRS and CDR2 as YFSETQ. V shed 2 bases and J shed 1 base, with 14 bases lying between them. CDR3 region: CASSLNLAGGTDTQYF. CDR3 sequence (DNA): TGCGCCAGCAGCTTAAATTTGGCGGGTGGCACAGATACGCAGTATTTT.

The rearrangement joins TRBV7-3 to TRBJ2-7, with TRBD1 as a possible D gene (5 bases). This CDR3 spans 15 amino acids. Per germline, CDR1 SGHTA and CDR2 FQGTGA. V shed 0 bases and J shed 6 bases, with 15 bases lying between them. Here the CDR3 reads CASSLTGDETLEQYF. DNA of the CDR3: TGTGCCAGCAGCTTAACAGGGGATGAGACGCTCGAGCAGTACTTC. Variable domain in full (rest from reference TRBV7-3 and TRBJ2-7): GAGVSQTPSNKVTEKGKYVELRCDPISGHTALYWYRQSLGQGPEFLIYFQGTGAADDSGLPNDRFFAVRPEGSVSTLKIQRTERGDSAVYLCASSLTGDETLEQYFGPGTRLTVT.

This clone was seen a single time. This sequence joins TRBV5-1 and TRBJ2-3; D remains ambiguous. V was trimmed by 4 bases and J by 0 bases, leaving 9 bases between them. Germline values: CDR1 SGHRS, CDR2 YFSETQ. The CDR3 runs 14 residues. The CDR3 here is CASSVDPSTDTQYF. The CDR3 DNA sequence: TGCGCCAGCAGCGTGGATCCAAGCACAGATACGCAGTATTTT.

V is TRBV7-2 and J is TRBJ1-4; the match to TRBD1 covers 8 bases. V dropped 4 bases and J dropped 3; count of bases not matched to a gene: 4. Germline assignment: CDR1 SGHTA and CDR2 FQGNSA. The CDR3 has 15 residues. CDR3 sequence: CASSSDRGSNEKLFF. CDR3 DNA: TGTGCCAGCAGCTCCGACAGGGGCTCTAATGAAAAACTGTTTTTT. The whole variable domain, filled in from reference TRBV7-2 and TRBJ1-4, reads GAGVSQSPSNKVTEKGKDVELRCDPISGHTALYWYRQSLGQGLEFLIYFQGNSAPDKSGLPSDRFSAERTGGSVSTLTIQRTQQEDSAVYLCASSSDRGSNEKLFFGSGTQLSVL.

The genes are TRBV2 and TRBJ2-7, with 11 bases fitting TRBD1. CDR3 length equals 20 residues. The germline V gene has CDR1 SNHLY and CDR2 FYNNEI. J lost 0 bases, V lost 1 base, and 14 bases had no gene match. The CDR3 bases are TGTGCCAGCAGTGAAGAACTAGGACAGGGGGCCCAAAGTCTCTCCTACGAGCAGTACTTC. Protein product: CASSEELGQGAQSLSYEQYF. The complete variable domain, with remaining parts taken from reference TRBV2 and TRBJ2-7, reads EPEVTQTPSHQVTQMGQEVILRCVPISNHLYFYWYRQILGQKVEFLVSFYNNEISEKSEIFDDQFSVERPDGSNFTLKIRSTKLEDSAMYFCASSEELGQGAQSLSYEQYFGPGTRLTVT.

This clone was observed a few times. The J gene is TRBJ1-2, the V gene TRBV18; D call uncertain. Per germline, CDR1 KGHSH and CDR2 LQKENI. This CDR3 has 17 residues. V lost 3 bases, J lost 2 bases, and 19 bases lay in between. The CDR3 is CASSPPPLTGPNYGYTF. DNA for the CDR3: TGTGCCAGCTCACCGCCCCCTCTAACTGGGCCGAACTATGGCTACACCTTC.

V is TRBV19 and J is TRBJ1-2, with 8 bases aligning to TRBD1. J was trimmed by 3 bases and V by 6 bases; bases with no gene match: 3. Germline CDR1 is LNHDA and CDR2 is SQIVND (reference sequence). The CDR3 spans 13 residues. The CDR3 loop is CASRVDRDYGYTF. The CDR3 nucleotides are TGTGCCAGTAGGGTGGACAGGGACTATGGCTACACCTTC.

The V gene is TRBV5-6, the J gene TRBJ2-6; perhaps TRBD1 as D (6 bases). Germline V gene lookup returns CDR1 SGHDT and CDR2 YYEEEE. The CDR3 sequence is 16 residues long. Trimming took 3 bases from V and 4 from J, leaving 14 bases between them. As DNA, the CDR3 is TGTGCCAGCAGCTCGTCTACAGGGTCCGGGGCCAACGTCCTGACTTTC. Its translation is CASSSSTGSGANVLTF. The complete variable domain, with remaining parts taken from reference TRBV5-6 and TRBJ2-6, reads DAGVTQSPTHLIKTRGQQVTLRCSPKSGHDTVSWYQQALGQGPQFIFQYYEEEERQRGNFPDRFSGHQFPNYSSELNVNALLLGDSALYLCASSSSTGSGANVLTFGAGSRLTVL.

This clone was seen just once. The rearrangement links TRBV2 to TRBJ1-2, with 8 bases fitting TRBD1. The CDR3 is 14 amino acids. Trimming cost V 1 base and J 4 bases; bases outside gene matches: 2. In germline, CDR1 is SNHLY, CDR2 FYNNEI. CDR3 nucleotides: TGTGCCAGCAGTGAAGACAGGGGGGCCTATGGCTACACCTTC. It encodes CASSEDRGAYGYTF.

The genes are TRBV4-2 and TRBJ2-7; TRBD1 agrees at 9 bases. CDR1 is LGHNA and CDR2 is YNFKEQ in the germline V gene. V dropped 0 bases and J dropped 4; count of bases not matched to a gene: 13. This CDR3 is 18 amino acids long. Here the CDR3 DNA reads TGTGCCAGCAGCCAAGATTTAGTTAACACAGGGGGCAGGTACGAGCAGTACTTC. Translated: CASSQDLVNTGGRYEQYF.

The genes are TRBV19 and TRBJ1-5, with TRBD1 identical over 7 bases. The CDR3 runs to 18 residues. Unmatched junction bases numbered 13, after V lost 3 bases and J lost 2 bases. Per the germline V gene, CDR1 is LNHDA and CDR2 is SQIVND (reference sequence). CDR3 region: CASSIFRTGPLGNQPQHF. In nucleotides, the CDR3 is TGTGCCAGTAGTATTTTTAGGACAGGCCCCCTGGGCAATCAGCCCCAGCATTTT.

The chain employs TRBV3-1 (or the pseudogene TRBV3-2) and TRBJ1-6; TRBD1 might be the D (5 bases). V lost 3 bases and J lost 10, with 22 bases in between. The CDR3 runs 17 residues. Germline CDR1 reads LGHDT; CDR2 reads YNNKEL (reference sequence). Here the CDR3 DNA reads TGTGCCAGCAGCCACGTTCGTTCAGACAGAGCGAGCTCACCCCTCCACTTT. It is translated as CASSHVRSDRASSPLHF.

The gene calls are TRBV10-3 and TRBJ2-3, with 7 bases lining up with TRBD1. J gave up 2 bases and V 2 bases, and 1 base lay outside the gene matches. CDR1 and CDR2 from the germline V gene are ENHRY and SYGVKD. This CDR3 is built from 14 residues. The CDR3 DNA reads TGTGCCATCAGTGAGGGACAGGACACAGATACGCAGTATTTT. This codes for CAISEGQDTDTQYF.